This TCR beta chain is from a study of T cells in Graves' hyperthyroidism and ophthalmopathy (dated by TCRdb to about 2019). For context, the study as a whole: Peripheral blood samples were taken at the time of initial diagnosis, prior to any treatment. An independent validation cohort of around 19 hyperthyroidism patients and 15 or so patients who later progressed to ophthalmopathy tested prospective prediction of ophthalmopathy. The 90 to 100 discovery patients were randomly divided into training and test sets at a 7:3 ratio. A discovery cohort of about a hundred patients, fewer than 50 with Graves' ophthalmopathy and roughly 59 with stable Graves' hyperthyroidism, was used to find distinguishing TCR V-J signatures. In addition, the study compared T-cell repertoires in thyroid tissue and in blood from roughly 6 Graves' hyperthyroidism patients. According to the paper, TCR Vbeta CDR3 sequencing was carried out on 135 peripheral blood samples, which came from fewer than 50 ophthalmopathy, under 80 hyperthyroidism and roughly 17 progressor patients. Following sampling, methimazole starting at 30 mg daily was given to hyperthyroidism patients, and high-dose intravenous methylprednisolone was given to ophthalmopathy patients.

TCR beta CDR3 regions were amplified from RNA transcripts. For the first round of RT-PCR on the TCR CDR3, the HTBI primer set was used together with the Qiagen OneStep RT-PCR kit. A second multiplex PCR round built the libraries, followed by size selection and purification. The libraries were sequenced on an Illumina HiSeq2000 using paired-end 100 bp reads. The paper's data handling went like this. SOAPnuke was used to process the raw data, with reads discarded if the reads contained adapters or uncalled bases, had a mean Phred below 15, or lacked an exact constant-primer or identifier match. COPE v1.2.5 was used to merge high-quality paired reads, and clonotypes were defined as unique nucleotide sequences. MiTCR v1.1 was used to align clonotypes to the IMGT TRBV, TRBD and TRBJ reference segments. Only V-J combinations with frequency above 0.0001, covering 99% to 99.2% of repertoires, were analysed. A TCS score was defined as the ratio between F50 (clonal expansion) and ExV (chaos), using BLOSUM62-based TCRdist between CDR3 peptides within each V-J. Welch's t-statistics and random forest reduced several hundred V-J features to fewer than 15, which were used in a naive Bayes classifier (R e1071). TCRdb handled the public reads itself, with Q25 trimming in fastp and clone calling in MiXCR, and kept productive beta chains. Rows with one shared CDR3 protein collapse into an entry with the most common genes and DNA. None of the V and J calls come from the authors' own analysis; TCRdb made them. This sample lists some 490,000 distinct CDR3 sequences; approximately 16% were detected once. The ten largest clones represent 25% to 30% of the sample.

The CDR3 spans 15 residues, from the cysteine through the phenylalanine. The read is trimmed to its CDR3 DNA, 45 bases read in frame from base 1. V loses 5 bases of germline sequence and J loses 0 bases, and the interval between the two ends is 13 bases. This clonotype came up many times. No antigen is known for it. Per-nucleotide qualities are absent, and no much larger clonotype sits a single base away. In the ophthalmopathy patients, disease was moderately to severely active, with a Clinical Activity Score of 3 or more, a NOSPECS grade of 4 or more, and a duration of less than 3 months. Patients with uncontrolled infections, other autoimmune diseases, pregnancy or lactation were excluded. Diagnoses relied on clinical symptoms, serum thyroxine and TRAb, thyroid ultrasound and orbital computed tomography. Ficoll-Paque density gradient centrifugation was used to isolate PBMCs from 9.5 to 10 ml of fresh peripheral blood. Trizol reagent was used to extract total RNA, and RNA quality was then checked on an Agilent 2100 Bioanalyzer.

What the study reported, not specific to this receptor: Most expanded thyroid clonotypes (frequency above 0.001) were also found in blood, which suggests that blood repertoires may mirror thyroid immune responses. A 13 V-J signature model separated ophthalmopathy from stable hyperthyroidism, with nearly 90% sensitivity and around 84% specificity in cross-validation and 80%/75% in testing. Sample size was not statistically predetermined, and blinding of investigators to group allocation was not performed. In validation, the model predicted progression to ophthalmopathy with approximately 69% sensitivity and less than 80% specificity, a median of around 6.6 months before onset.

The sequence links TRBV12-3 or TRBV12-4 to TRBJ1-2, with the D gene too uncertain to name. The receptor's source is a woman younger than 45 with Graves' ophthalmopathy. The material sequenced was blood. At the DNA level, the sequence is TGTGCCAGCAGTCCTAACCACCGAGCTAACTATGGCTACACCTTC. Translated, it gives CASSPNHRANYGYTF.